These 27 T cell receptor beta chains originate from one sample sequenced in a study of T cell responses to AZD1222 COVID-19 vaccine. Profiling relied on immunoSEQ multiplex PCR, and the TCRdb table lists in-frame clones only, not all of them. This table holds roughly 170,000 clones, about nine tenths found once. This material consisted of peripheral blood, taken on day 0 of AZD1222 vaccination. All receptors derive from an adult in good health.

The rearrangement uses TRBV18 and TRBJ2-1; 10 bases line up with TRBD1. The V gene's germline CDR1 is KGHSH and CDR2 LQKENI. This CDR3 region has 16 residues. Germline trimming cut 3 bases from V and 7 bases from J; bases unmatched to any gene: 9. In DNA, the CDR3 is TGTGCCAGCTCACCCGTTGGGACAGGGGCCCGAAATGAGCAGTTCTTC. Amino acid sequence: CASSPVGTGARNEQFF.

This chain joins TRBV2 and TRBJ1-1; D ambiguous. Trimming cost V 6 bases and J 1 base, with 9 bases left between them. The CDR3 has 13 amino acids. The germline V gene encodes CDR1 SNHLY and CDR2 FYNNEI. The chain's CDR3 is CASRDFPNTEAFF. DNA of the CDR3: TGTGCCAGCAGGGACTTCCCGAACACTGAAGCTTTCTTT. The full variable domain, with the rest looked up from reference TRBV2 and TRBJ1-1, is EPEVTQTPSHQVTQMGQEVILRCVPISNHLYFYWYRQILGQKVEFLVSFYNNEISEKSEIFDDQFSVERPDGSNFTLKIRSTKLEDSAMYFCASRDFPNTEAFFGQGTRLTVV.

The chain couples TRBV6-5 to TRBJ1-1; D possibly corresponds to TRBD1 (5 bases). V lost 0 bases and J 0 bases, leaving 5 bases between the germline ends. In germline, CDR1 is MNHEY, CDR2 SVGAGI. This CDR3 has 14 amino acids. CDR3 DNA sequence: TGTGCCAGCAGTTACTCGGGGGTGAACACTGAAGCTTTCTTT. This translates into CASSYSGVNTEAFF.

The chain couples TRBV7-2 to TRBJ1-1; TRBD1 matches at 10 bases. This CDR3 is built from 15 residues. CDR1 and CDR2 (germline): SGHTA, FQGNSA. J gave up 1 base and V 4 bases, and 3 bases lay outside the gene matches. The chain's CDR3 is CASSYRTGGNTEAFF. In DNA form, the CDR3 reads TGTGCCAGCAGCTATCGGACAGGGGGGAACACTGAAGCTTTCTTT.

In its sample, this clone was seen once. The chain recombines TRBV18 with TRBJ2-6; 9 bases fit TRBD1. CDR1 KGHSH and CDR2 LQKENI come from the germline V gene. The ends lost 6 bases at V and 0 bases at J; junction bases unmatched: 6. The CDR3 runs 17 residues. The CDR3 bases are TGTGCCAGCTCGCGGACAGGGGCCAGCTCTGGGGCCAACGTCCTGACTTTC. Its protein product is CASSRTGASSGANVLTF.

The chain recombines TRBV6-5 with TRBJ1-6; tentative D call: TRBD1 (6 bases). CDR3 size: 15 residues. The germline V gene encodes CDR1 MNHEY and CDR2 SVGAGI. Between the trimmed V and J ends, which lost 7 bases and 7 bases, there was a span of 17 bases. In DNA form, the CDR3 reads TGTGCCAGCACCCAGGGGCAGATACGAAATTCACCCCTCCACTTT. This translates into CASTQGQIRNSPLHF.

The chain has TRBV27 and TRBJ2-7, with D maybe TRBD2 (6 bases). Germline assignment: CDR1 MNHEY and CDR2 SMNVEV (reference sequence). With 7 bases removed from V and 3 bases from J, the gap between germline ends came to 13 bases. The CDR3 length is 13 residues. The CDR3 is CASTSGDHYEQYF. The CDR3 DNA reads TGTGCCAGCACCTCGGGGGACCACTACGAGCAGTACTTC.

The rearrangement uses TRBV14 and TRBJ1-5, with D uncertain. Germline CDR1 is SGHDN and CDR2 is FVKESK. The CDR3 totals 15 residues. The V gene lost 4 bases and the J gene lost 2 bases, with 12 bases spanning the gap. In nucleotides, the CDR3 is TGTGCCAGCAGCCGGGTCACCTTCGGCAATCAGCCCCAGCATTTT. This sequence encodes CASSRVTFGNQPQHF.

The chain combines TRBV5-1 with TRBJ2-7, with 11 bases lining up with TRBD2. The germline V gene has CDR1 SGHRS and CDR2 YFSETQ. There are 15 residues in the CDR3. J lost 2 bases, V lost 3 bases, and 4 bases had no gene match. DNA of the CDR3: TGCGCCAGCAGCTGGGGGACTAGCGGCACCTACGAGCAGTACTTC. Translation gives CASSWGTSGTYEQYF.

V is TRBV7-9 and J is TRBJ2-7; D is perhaps TRBD2 (6 bases). V shed 1 base and J shed 1 base, with 11 bases lying between them. Germline V gene lookup returns CDR1 SEHNR and CDR2 FQNEAQ (reference sequence). The CDR3 loop spans 15 amino acids. The CDR3 here is CASSLEAGASYEQYF. CDR3 DNA: TGTGCCAGCAGCTTAGAAGCGGGTGCTTCCTACGAGCAGTACTTC.

This clone was counted only a few times. The CDR3 loop reads CASSYDRGSGYGYTF. The DNA of the CDR3 is TGTGCCAGCAGTTACGACAGGGGGAGCGGCTATGGCTACACCTTC. The gene calls are TRBV6-5 and TRBJ1-2, with 9 positions matching TRBD1. The V gene's germline CDR1 is MNHEY and CDR2 SVGAGI. CDR3 length equals 15 residues. Trimming took 2 bases from V and 4 from J; bases not matched to a gene: 5.

The V gene is TRBV12-3 or TRBV12-4, the J gene TRBJ2-7; unclear D gene. The V gene lost 7 bases and the J gene lost 0 bases, with 10 bases spanning the gap. The CDR3 covers 13 residues. CDR3 bases: TGTGCCAGCACCCCCGGCAGCTCCTACGAGCAGTACTTC. Translating it yields CASTPGSSYEQYF.

The rearrangement joins TRBV14 to TRBJ2-1; 10 bases are shared with TRBD1. With 0 bases clipped from V and 2 bases from J, the junction kept 10 bases outside the gene matches. The CDR3 loop spans 19 amino acids. The V gene's germline CDR1 is SGHDN and CDR2 FVKESK. CDR3 in DNA: TGTGCCAGCAGCCAAGACCGGGACAGGGGTTTAGGAACCTACAATGAGCAGTTCTTC. Its protein is CASSQDRDRGLGTYNEQFF.

The chain employs TRBV19 and TRBJ1-2, with unresolved D. CDR3 size: 14 residues. Germline V lookup: CDR1 LNHDA, CDR2 SQIVND (reference sequence). V lost 3 bases and J lost 3, with 11 bases in between. The CDR3: CASSIPATDYGYTF. The CDR3 DNA is TGTGCCAGTAGTATTCCGGCGACGGACTATGGCTACACCTTC.

V gene TRBV5-5 combines with J gene TRBJ2-3; 7 bases are shared with TRBD2. Trimming removed 4 bases from V and 9 bases from J; junction bases left unmatched: 2. This CDR3 is built from 11 residues. CDR1 and CDR2 (germline): SGHKS, YYEKEE (reference sequence). CDR3 nucleotides: TGTGCCAGCAGCGGGGGGGAGACGCAGTATTTT. This codes for CASSGGETQYF. The full variable domain, completed using reference TRBV5-5 and TRBJ2-3, is DAGVTQSPTHLIKTRGQQVTLRCSPISGHKSVSWYQQVLGQGPQFIFQYYEKEERGRGNFPDRFSARQFPNYSSELNVNALLLGDSALYLCASSGGETQYFGPGTRLTVL.

This clone is a singleton in its sample. The genes are TRBV5-1 and TRBJ1-1; D may be TRBD1 (6 bases). V was pared by 0 bases and J by 6 bases, with 15 bases between. CDR3 size: 15 residues. CDR1 SGHRS and CDR2 YFSETQ come from the germline V gene. The DNA for the CDR3 is TGCGCCAGCAGCTTGGAGCAGGCCAGGGGCTCTGAAGCTTTCTTT. It translates to CASSLEQARGSEAFF.

The chain links TRBV12-3 or TRBV12-4 to TRBJ1-2; no reliable D call. Deletions cut 1 base from V and 10 bases from J, with 7 bases between. The CDR3 loop spans 11 amino acids. The CDR3 reads CASSLGQFYTF. CDR3 sequence (DNA): TGTGCCAGCAGTTTAGGGCAGTTCTACACCTTC.

The chain uses TRBV23-1 and TRBJ2-2, with D maybe TRBD1 (6 bases). Being an ORF, TRBV23-1 has a function that is uncertain. Trimming removed 5 bases at V and 1 base at J, with 17 bases between. The CDR3 is 17 residues long. The CDR3 loop is CASSSPVGAVNTGELFF. DNA of the CDR3: TGCGCCAGCAGTTCGCCGGTGGGGGCGGTGAACACCGGGGAGCTGTTTTTT.

This clone was seen only once. The J gene is TRBJ1-1, the V gene TRBV11-3, with a possible D match to TRBD1 (6 bases). Germline CDR1 is SGHNT and CDR2 is YENEEA. The CDR3 contains 13 residues. V gave up 5 bases and J gave up 6 bases, with 13 bases separating them. The CDR3 protein is CASSDGGKAEAFF. The CDR3 bases are TGTGCCAGCAGCGACGGGGGCAAAGCTGAAGCTTTCTTT.

The rearrangement joins TRBV12-3 or TRBV12-4 to TRBJ2-5; no clear D. V was pared by 6 bases and J by 5 bases, with 7 bases between. This CDR3 has 11 amino acids. CDR3 sequence: CASSSRETQYF. The CDR3 nucleotides read TGTGCCAGCAGCAGTAGGGAGACCCAGTACTTC.

The chain recombines TRBV5-4 with TRBJ1-1; D gene ambiguous. Germline loops: CDR1 SGHNT, CDR2 YYREEE (reference sequence). This CDR3 spans 13 amino acids. Trimming pared 6 bases from V and 2 bases from J, leaving 11 bases between. CDR3 sequence (DNA): TGTGCCAGCAAGAAGACGCCAAACACTGAAGCTTTCTTT. Its protein is CASKKTPNTEAFF.

This clone was recorded only once. This chain links TRBV11-3 with TRBJ1-1; D may be TRBD1 (6 bases). This CDR3 region has 14 residues. CDR1 SGHNT and CDR2 YENEEA come from the germline V gene. Between the trimmed V and J ends, which lost 5 bases and 4 bases, there was a span of 14 bases. The CDR3 DNA follows: TGTGCCAGCAGCCCTGGACAGTTTGGCACTGAAGCTTTCTTT. Protein sequence: CASSPGQFGTEAFF.

This clone appeared once. The CDR3 DNA reads as TGCGCCAGCAGCCAAGATTCGTGGACGGGGGGAAACAATGAGCAGTTCTTC. It is translated as CASSQDSWTGGNNEQFF. The chain carries TRBV4-3 and TRBJ2-1, with 7 bases that match TRBD2. The V and J ends lost 0 bases and 5 bases, in that order; junction bases with no gene match: 10. CDR1 and CDR2 (germline): LGHNA, YSLEER. CDR3 length: 17 residues.

The chain links TRBV11-2 to TRBJ2-7; 7 bases align to TRBD2. The CDR3 has 16 amino acids. Looked up from germline, CDR1 is SGHAT and CDR2 is FQNNGV. Trimming at V came to 0 bases and at J to 0 bases, leaving 5 bases not matched to a gene. The CDR3 coding sequence is TGTGCCAGCAGCTTAGAGCGCGGGACTACCTCCTACGAGCAGTACTTC. Amino acids: CASSLERGTTSYEQYF.

The CDR3 loop reads CASSQVGGNEKLFF. The CDR3 DNA reads as TGCGCCAGCAGCCAAGTCGGGGGAAACGAAAAACTGTTTTTT. This chain joins TRBV4-3 and TRBJ1-4; a weak D match, TRBD1 (5 bases). CDR1 is LGHNA and CDR2 is YSLEER in the germline V gene. The CDR3 is made up of 14 amino acids. Trimming took 1 base from V and 8 from J, leaving 11 bases between them.

The chain has TRBV12-3 or TRBV12-4 and TRBJ1-2; no firm D call. Trimming cost V 6 bases and J 6 bases, with 14 bases left between them. There are 13 residues in the CDR3. The CDR3 is CASSPDGSHGYTF. The DNA for the CDR3 is TGTGCCAGCAGCCCGGACGGTTCTCATGGCTACACCTTC.

The chain recombines TRBV5-1 with TRBJ2-3; 8 positions match TRBD2. The V segment lost 4 bases and the J segment 0 bases; nucleotides outside the gene matches: 4. The CDR3 has 15 residues. Germline assignment: CDR1 SGHRS and CDR2 YFSETQ. CDR3 in amino acids: CASSGLATSTDTQYF. In DNA, the CDR3 is TGCGCCAGCAGCGGACTAGCAACTAGCACAGATACGCAGTATTTT.